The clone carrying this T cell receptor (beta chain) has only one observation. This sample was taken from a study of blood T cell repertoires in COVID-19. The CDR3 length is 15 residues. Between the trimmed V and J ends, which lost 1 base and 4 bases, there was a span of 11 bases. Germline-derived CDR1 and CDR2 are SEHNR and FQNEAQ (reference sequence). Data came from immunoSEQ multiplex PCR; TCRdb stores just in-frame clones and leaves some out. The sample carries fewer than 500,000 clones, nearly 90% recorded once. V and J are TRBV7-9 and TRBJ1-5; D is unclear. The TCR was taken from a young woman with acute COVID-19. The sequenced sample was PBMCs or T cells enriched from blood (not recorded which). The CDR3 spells CASSLDTTQNQPQHF. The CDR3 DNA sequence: TGTGCCAGCAGCTTAGACACTACTCAAAATCAGCCCCAGCATTTT.